This TCR beta chain was found in a study of cytomegalovirus exposure and HLA in healthy donors. CDR3 length equals 12 residues. Per germline, CDR1 MNHEY and CDR2 SMNVEV (reference sequence). The V end lost 6 bases, the J end lost 11 bases, and 11 bases lay between the germline ends. The PCR ran on 60 Vbeta and 13 Jbeta primers. Method: immunoSEQ multiplex PCR; TCRdb's copy keeps in-frame clones and lacks some. The sample has 200,000 or so clones, 82% seen once. This clonotype was obtained from a boy between 2 and 10 years old in good health and CMV-seronegative. The gene calls are TRBV27 and TRBJ1-6; D unclear. Specimen: PBMCs. CDR3: CASSLEGAPLHF. Written as DNA, the CDR3 is TGTGCCAGCAGCCTGGAGGGTGCACCCCTCCACTTT.